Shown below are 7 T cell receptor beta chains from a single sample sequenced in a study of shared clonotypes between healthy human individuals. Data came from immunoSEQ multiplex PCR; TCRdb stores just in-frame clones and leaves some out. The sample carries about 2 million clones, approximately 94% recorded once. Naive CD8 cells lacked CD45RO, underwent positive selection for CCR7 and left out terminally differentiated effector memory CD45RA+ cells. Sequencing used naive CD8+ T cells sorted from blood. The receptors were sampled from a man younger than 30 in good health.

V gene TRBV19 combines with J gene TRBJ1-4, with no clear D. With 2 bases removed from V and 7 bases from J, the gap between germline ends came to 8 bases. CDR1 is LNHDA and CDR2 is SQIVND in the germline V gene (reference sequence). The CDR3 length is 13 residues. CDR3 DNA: TGTGCCAGTAGTATAATACAGAGTGAAAAACTGTTTTTT. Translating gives CASSIIQSEKLFF.

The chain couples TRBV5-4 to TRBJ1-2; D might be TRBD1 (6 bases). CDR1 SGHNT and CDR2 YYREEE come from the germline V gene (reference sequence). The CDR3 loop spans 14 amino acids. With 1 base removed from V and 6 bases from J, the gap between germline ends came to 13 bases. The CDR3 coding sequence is TGTGCCAGCAGCTTGAGGGGGGCTAAGGATGGCTACACCTTC. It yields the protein CASSLRGAKDGYTF.

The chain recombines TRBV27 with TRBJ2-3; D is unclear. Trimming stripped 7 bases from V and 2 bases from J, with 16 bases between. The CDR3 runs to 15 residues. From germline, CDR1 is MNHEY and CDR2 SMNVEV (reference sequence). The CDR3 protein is CASNPVGLHTDTQYF. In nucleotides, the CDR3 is TGTGCCAGCAACCCCGTGGGCCTTCACACAGATACGCAGTATTTT.

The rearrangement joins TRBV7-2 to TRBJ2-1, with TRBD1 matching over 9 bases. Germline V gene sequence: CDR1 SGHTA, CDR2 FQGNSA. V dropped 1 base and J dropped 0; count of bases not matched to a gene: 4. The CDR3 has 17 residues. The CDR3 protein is CASSLGQGDPSYNEQFF. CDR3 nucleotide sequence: TGTGCCAGCAGCTTAGGACAGGGGGACCCCTCCTACAATGAGCAGTTCTTC.

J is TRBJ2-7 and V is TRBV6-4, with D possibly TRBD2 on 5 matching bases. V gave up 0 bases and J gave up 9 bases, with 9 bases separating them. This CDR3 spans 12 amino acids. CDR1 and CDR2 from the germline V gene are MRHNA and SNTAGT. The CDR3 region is CASSDSLGLQYF. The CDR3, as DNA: TGTGCCAGCAGTGACTCACTAGGGTTGCAGTACTTC.

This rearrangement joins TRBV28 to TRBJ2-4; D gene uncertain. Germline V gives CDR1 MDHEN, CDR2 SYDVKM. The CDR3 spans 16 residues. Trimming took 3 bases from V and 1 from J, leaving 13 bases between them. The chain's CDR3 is CASSLVGLDAKNIQYF. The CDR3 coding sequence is TGTGCCAGCAGTTTGGTCGGGTTAGACGCCAAAAACATTCAGTACTTC.

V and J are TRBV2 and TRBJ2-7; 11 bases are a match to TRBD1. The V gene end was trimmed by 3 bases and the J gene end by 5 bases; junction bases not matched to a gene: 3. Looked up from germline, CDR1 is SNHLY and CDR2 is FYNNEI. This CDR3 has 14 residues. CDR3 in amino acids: CASSEGQGGHEQYF. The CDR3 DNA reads TGTGCCAGCAGTGAGGGACAGGGGGGTCACGAGCAGTACTTC.